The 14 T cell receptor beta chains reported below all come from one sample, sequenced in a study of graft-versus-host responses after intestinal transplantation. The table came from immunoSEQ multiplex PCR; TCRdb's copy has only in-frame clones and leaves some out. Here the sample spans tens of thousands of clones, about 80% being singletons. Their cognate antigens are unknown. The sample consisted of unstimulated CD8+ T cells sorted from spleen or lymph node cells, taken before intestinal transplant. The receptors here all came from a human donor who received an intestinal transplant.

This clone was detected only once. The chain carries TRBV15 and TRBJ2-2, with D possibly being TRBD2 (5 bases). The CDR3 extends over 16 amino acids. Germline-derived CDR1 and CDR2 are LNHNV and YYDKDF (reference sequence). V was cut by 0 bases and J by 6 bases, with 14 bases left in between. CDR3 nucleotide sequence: TGTGCCACCAGCAGAGATGCGGGCAGGACGGCCGGGGAGCTGTTTTTT. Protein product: CATSRDAGRTAGELFF. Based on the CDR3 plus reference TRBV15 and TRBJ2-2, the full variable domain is DAMVIQNPRYQVTQFGKPVTLSCSQTLNHNVMYWYQQKSSQAPKLLFHYYDKDFNNEADTPDNFQSRRPNTSFCFLDIRSPGLGDTAMYLCATSRDAGRTAGELFFGEGSRLTVL.

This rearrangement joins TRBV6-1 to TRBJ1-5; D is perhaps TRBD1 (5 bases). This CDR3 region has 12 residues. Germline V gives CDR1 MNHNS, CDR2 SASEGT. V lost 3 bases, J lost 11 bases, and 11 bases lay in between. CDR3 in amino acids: CASSEPGGAQHF. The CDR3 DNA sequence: TGTGCCAGCAGTGAGCCGGGGGGGGCCCAGCATTTT.

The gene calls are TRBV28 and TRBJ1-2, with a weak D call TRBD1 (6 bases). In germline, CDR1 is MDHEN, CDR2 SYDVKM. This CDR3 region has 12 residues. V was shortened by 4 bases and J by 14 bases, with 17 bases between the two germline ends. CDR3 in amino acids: CASSSTRLTGTF. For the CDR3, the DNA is TGTGCCAGCAGTTCGACGCGCTTGACAGGTACCTTC.

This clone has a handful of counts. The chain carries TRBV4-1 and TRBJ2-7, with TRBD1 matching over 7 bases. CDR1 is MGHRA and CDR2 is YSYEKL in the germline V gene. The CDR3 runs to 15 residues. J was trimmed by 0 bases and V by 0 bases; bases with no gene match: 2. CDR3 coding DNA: TGCGCCAGCAGCCAAGAGGGACAGCTCTCCTACGAGCAGTACTTC. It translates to CASSQEGQLSYEQYF.

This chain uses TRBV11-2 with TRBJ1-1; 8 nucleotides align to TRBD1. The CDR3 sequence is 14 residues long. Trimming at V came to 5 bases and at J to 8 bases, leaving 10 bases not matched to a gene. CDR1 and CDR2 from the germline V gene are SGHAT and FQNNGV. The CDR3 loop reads CASSPWVTGEEAFF. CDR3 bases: TGTGCCAGCAGCCCCTGGGTGACAGGGGAGGAAGCTTTCTTT. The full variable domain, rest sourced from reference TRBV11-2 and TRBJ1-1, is EAGVAQSPRYKIIEKRQSVAFWCNPISGHATLYWYQQILGQGPKLLIQFQNNGVVDDSQLPKDRFSAERLKGVDSTLKIQPAKLEDSAVYLCASSPWVTGEEAFFGQGTRLTVV.

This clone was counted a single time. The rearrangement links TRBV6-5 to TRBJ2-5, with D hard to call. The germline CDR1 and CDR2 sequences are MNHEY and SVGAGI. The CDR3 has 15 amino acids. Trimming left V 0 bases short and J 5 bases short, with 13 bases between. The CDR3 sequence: CASSYSVGSQETQYF. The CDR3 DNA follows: TGTGCCAGCAGTTACTCTGTTGGCTCCCAGGAGACCCAGTACTTC.

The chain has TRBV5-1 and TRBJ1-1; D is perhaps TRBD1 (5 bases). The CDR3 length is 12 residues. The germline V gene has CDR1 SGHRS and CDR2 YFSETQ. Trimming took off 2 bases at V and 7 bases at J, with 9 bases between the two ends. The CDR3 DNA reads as TGCGCCAGCAGCTTCTTAAGGGGTGAAGCTTTCTTT. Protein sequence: CASSFLRGEAFF.

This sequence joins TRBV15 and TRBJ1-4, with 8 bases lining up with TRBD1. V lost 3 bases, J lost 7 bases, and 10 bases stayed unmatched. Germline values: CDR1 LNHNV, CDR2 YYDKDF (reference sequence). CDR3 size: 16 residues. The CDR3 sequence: CATSSGDQDRVEKLFF. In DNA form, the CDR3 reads TGTGCCACCAGCAGCGGTGACCAGGACAGGGTTGAAAAACTGTTTTTT.

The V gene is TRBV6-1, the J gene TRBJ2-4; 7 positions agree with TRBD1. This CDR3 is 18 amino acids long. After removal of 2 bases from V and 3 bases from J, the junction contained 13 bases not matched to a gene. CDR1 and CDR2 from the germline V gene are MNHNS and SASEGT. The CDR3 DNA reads TGTGCCAGCAGTGAATTAAGGACAGGTCCAAGGTTCAAAAACATTCAGTACTTC. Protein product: CASSELRTGPRFKNIQYF.

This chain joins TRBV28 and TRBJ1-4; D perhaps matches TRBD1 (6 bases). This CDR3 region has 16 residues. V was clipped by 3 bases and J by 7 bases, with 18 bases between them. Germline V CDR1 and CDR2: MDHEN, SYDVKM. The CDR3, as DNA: TGTGCCAGCAGTTTCGCTGAGGGGGTGAAGTTTGAAAAACTGTTTTTT. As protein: CASSFAEGVKFEKLFF. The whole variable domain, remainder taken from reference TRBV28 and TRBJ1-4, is DVKVTQSSRYLVKRTGEKVFLECVQDMDHENMFWYRQDPGLGLRLIYFSYDVKMKEKGDIPEGYSVSREKKERFSLILESASTNQTSMYLCASSFAEGVKFEKLFFGSGTQLSVL.

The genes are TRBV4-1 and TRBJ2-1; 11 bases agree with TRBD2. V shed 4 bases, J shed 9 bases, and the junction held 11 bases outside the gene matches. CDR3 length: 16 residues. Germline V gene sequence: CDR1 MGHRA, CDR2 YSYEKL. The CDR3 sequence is CASSPALAGGPIEQFF. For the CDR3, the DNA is TGCGCCAGCAGCCCGGCCTTAGCGGGGGGGCCCATTGAGCAGTTCTTC.

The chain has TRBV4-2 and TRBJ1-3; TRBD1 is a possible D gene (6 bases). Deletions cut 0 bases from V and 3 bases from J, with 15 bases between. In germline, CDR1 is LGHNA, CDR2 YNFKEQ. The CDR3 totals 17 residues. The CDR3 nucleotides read TGTGCCAGCAGCCAAGAACTATCAGGGGCCGTTGGAAACACCATATATTTT. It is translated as CASSQELSGAVGNTIYF.

The CDR3: CATSRDSSPTNYGYTF. CDR3 in DNA: TGTGCCACCAGCAGAGATAGTAGCCCAACGAACTATGGCTACACCTTC. V is TRBV15 and J is TRBJ1-2; D is uncertain. The CDR3 runs to 16 residues. From germline, CDR1 is LNHNV and CDR2 YYDKDF (reference sequence). V lost 0 bases and J lost 2, with 13 bases in between.

The DNA for the CDR3 is TGTGCCACCAGCCAGGGACAGGGGGACTACGAGCAGTACTTC. It encodes CATSQGQGDYEQYF. This chain joins TRBV15 and TRBJ2-7; 11 bases line up with TRBD1. V lost 5 bases, J lost 3 bases, and 3 bases stayed unmatched. This CDR3 is 14 amino acids long. Germline CDR1 LNHNV, CDR2 YYDKDF (reference sequence).